What follows are 26 T cell receptor beta chains derived from one specimen sequenced in a study of blood T cell repertoires in COVID-19 (dated by TCRdb to 2018 to 2020). The library was made by the immunoSEQ multiplex PCR assay. Entries here come from immuneACCESS through TCRdb and include only in-frame sequences with V and J called. Some clones fail to appear in such tables; in the studies checked, an unresolved V gene covers under half of the shortfall, and the cause of the remainder is unknown. The sample profile shows roughly 180,000 clones; approximately 80% of them were found once. The top ten hold around 8.1% of the sample. Sequencing was performed on peripheral blood. All receptors come from a woman aged 50 to 60 with active or convalescent COVID-19.

The count of this clone is one. V and J are TRBV3-1 (or the pseudogene TRBV3-2) and TRBJ2-2, with 10 bases aligning to TRBD2. The CDR3 sequence is 19 residues long. The V segment lost 6 bases and the J segment 7 bases; nucleotides outside the gene matches: 20. Germline-derived CDR1 and CDR2 are LGHDT and YNNKEL (reference sequence). The CDR3 DNA reads as TGTGCCAGCAGTCTAAGCAATGGCGCACTAGCGGGATTTCACGGGGAGCTGTTTTTT. Translated: CASSLSNGALAGFHGELFF.

CDR3 bases: TGTGCCAGTAGTATAGACAGGGGTAGCAGCTACGAGCAGTACTTC. Its protein product is CASSIDRGSSYEQYF. The chain carries TRBV19 and TRBJ2-7; D possibly corresponds to TRBD1 (6 bases). CDR3 length: 15 residues. The V end lost 0 bases, the J end lost 3 bases, and 12 bases lay between the germline ends. CDR1 is LNHDA, CDR2 SQIVND, per germline (reference sequence). Full variable domain (remainder filled in from reference TRBV19 and TRBJ2-7): DGGITQSPKYLFRKEGQNVTLSCEQNLNHDAMYWYRQDPGQGLRLIYYSQIVNDFQKGDIAEGYSVSREKKESFPLTVTSAQKNPTAFYLCASSIDRGSSYEQYFGPGTRLTVT.

This clone has a count of ten or more. The rearrangement uses TRBV5-6 and TRBJ1-5, with 8 nucleotides matching TRBD1. Germline V gives CDR1 SGHDT, CDR2 YYEEEE. This CDR3 contains 18 residues. V shed 3 bases, J shed 2 bases, and the junction held 13 bases outside the gene matches. The CDR3 here is CASSSGTGSSLGNQPQHF. As DNA, the CDR3 is TGTGCCAGCAGCTCCGGGACAGGTAGTTCTTTAGGCAATCAGCCCCAGCATTTT.

This clone appeared once. The gene calls are TRBV4-2 and TRBJ2-1, with 10 nucleotides matching TRBD2. CDR1 is LGHNA, CDR2 YNFKEQ, per germline. J lost 1 base, V lost 1 base, and 13 bases had no gene match. This CDR3 spans 20 amino acids. The CDR3 DNA reads as TGTGCCAGCAGCCAAGTCGCTAGCGGGAGAATCGGTGTGTCCTACAATGAGCAGTTCTTC. Its protein product is CASSQVASGRIGVSYNEQFF.

The genes are TRBV5-1 and TRBJ2-2; 7 bases line up with TRBD2. The germline V gene encodes CDR1 SGHRS and CDR2 YFSETQ. Trimming removed 5 bases from V and 0 bases from J; junction bases left unmatched: 7. CDR3 length: 16 amino acids. The chain's CDR3 is CASSEGGPANTGELFF. The CDR3 nucleotides read TGCGCCAGCAGTGAGGGAGGGCCCGCGAACACCGGGGAGCTGTTTTTT.

V usage is TRBV7-2 and J usage is TRBJ1-6; a possible D gene is TRBD1 (5 bases). V was trimmed by 1 base and J by 0 bases, leaving 16 bases between them. The CDR3 consists of 19 residues. Germline CDR1 SGHTA, CDR2 FQGNSA. The DNA of the CDR3 is TGTGCCAGCAGCTTAGAAGCAGGGTATTATGGCTCCTATAATTCACCCCTCCACTTT. Encoded protein: CASSLEAGYYGSYNSPLHF.

This clone was recorded only once. The chain couples TRBV24-1 to TRBJ2-1; 13 bases match TRBD2. Germline lookup yields CDR1 KGHDR and CDR2 SFDVKD. This CDR3 spans 13 amino acids. Trimming took 7 bases from V and 8 from J; bases not matched to a gene: 1. DNA for the CDR3: TGTGCCACCAGCGGACTAGCGGGAGATGAGCAGTTCTTC. As protein: CATSGLAGDEQFF.

This clone has more than one count but fewer than ten. The chain has TRBV6-6 and TRBJ1-4, with TRBD1 identical over 8 bases. The CDR3 is 18 amino acids. Germline V gene lookup returns CDR1 MNHNY and CDR2 SVGAGI (reference sequence). Losses at the gene ends were 5 bases for V and 5 bases for J; bases not matched to a gene: 16. The CDR3 sequence: CASSPYGWTGNINEKLFF. In DNA form, the CDR3 reads TGTGCCAGCAGTCCTTACGGATGGACAGGGAACATAAATGAAAAACTGTTTTTT.

In its sample, this clone was seen many times. The chain links TRBV13 to TRBJ1-4; D uncertain. Trimming cost V 0 bases and J 8 bases, with 10 bases left between them. The CDR3 is 14 amino acids. Germline assignment: CDR1 PRHDT and CDR2 FYEKMQ (reference sequence). CDR3 in amino acids: CASSLGRAAEKLFF. CDR3 DNA sequence: TGTGCCAGCAGCTTAGGCCGAGCGGCCGAAAAACTGTTTTTT.

J is TRBJ1-2 and V is TRBV28, with 9 positions matching TRBD1. The CDR3 is 15 residues long. Germline V gene lookup returns CDR1 MDHEN and CDR2 SYDVKM. J lost 2 bases, V lost 5 bases, and 6 bases had no gene match. This CDR3 is CASSPQGARNYGYTF. DNA for the CDR3: TGTGCCAGCAGTCCACAGGGGGCGAGGAACTATGGCTACACCTTC.

The chain combines TRBV2 with TRBJ1-2; a weak D match, TRBD1 (6 bases). This CDR3 has 14 residues. The germline gives CDR1 SNHLY, CDR2 FYNNEI. Trimming took off 7 bases at V and 6 bases at J, with 18 bases between the two ends. The CDR3 reads CASNQGGGTDGYTF. The CDR3 nucleotides read TGTGCCAGCAACCAAGGGGGGGGGACGGATGGCTACACCTTC.

The chain carries TRBV10-2 and TRBJ2-3; 10 nucleotides match TRBD2. V was clipped by 3 bases and J by 1 base; unmatched bases: 4. This CDR3 comprises 16 residues. Per germline, CDR1 WSHSY and CDR2 SAAADI. CDR3 DNA: TGCGCCAGCAGTGAAAGCGGGGGGGCGGGCACAGATACGCAGTATTTT. It yields the protein CASSESGGAGTDTQYF.

This clone is a singleton in its sample. The chain joins TRBV4-3 to TRBJ1-2; D is unclear. The CDR3 is 16 amino acids. V lost 0 bases, J lost 8 bases, and 19 bases lay in between. Germline-derived CDR1 and CDR2 are LGHNA and YSLEER. This chain's CDR3 is CASSQDPGGGNVGYTF. CDR3 DNA sequence: TGCGCCAGCAGCCAAGATCCGGGCGGAGGGAACGTCGGCTACACCTTC.

The chain uses TRBV10-3 and TRBJ2-7; possible D gene TRBD1, 5 bases. V was shortened by 0 bases and J by 7 bases, with 16 bases between the two germline ends. There are 15 residues in the CDR3. Germline CDR1 reads ENHRY; CDR2 reads SYGVKD. CDR3 amino acids: CAISESGLDGREQYF. CDR3 in DNA: TGTGCCATCAGTGAGTCGGGGCTAGACGGTAGGGAGCAGTACTTC.

This clone was detected a few times. V and J are TRBV5-1 and TRBJ2-5; 11 bases map to TRBD2. The CDR3 is made up of 15 amino acids. The ends lost 2 bases at V and 4 bases at J; junction bases unmatched: 4. CDR1 SGHRS and CDR2 YFSETQ come from the germline V gene. The CDR3, as DNA: TGCGCCAGCAGCTTTGCCGGGACTAGCGGAGAGACCCAGTACTTC. It translates to CASSFAGTSGETQYF. Filled out from reference TRBV5-1 and TRBJ2-5, the complete variable domain reads KAGVTQTPRYLIKTRGQQVTLSCSPISGHRSVSWYQQTPGQGLQFLFEYFSETQRNKGNFPGRFSGRQFSNSRSEMNVSTLELGDSALYLCASSFAGTSGETQYFGPGTRLLVL.

The chain recombines TRBV12-3 or TRBV12-4 with TRBJ1-1; possible D gene TRBD1, 5 bases. The V gene lost 3 bases and the J gene lost 7 bases, with 12 bases spanning the gap. The CDR3 is 13 amino acids. The CDR3 reads CASSFWGWSEAFF. Written as DNA, the CDR3 is TGTGCCAGCAGTTTTTGGGGCTGGAGTGAAGCTTTCTTT.

The chain couples TRBV5-5 to TRBJ2-6; 7 positions agree with TRBD1. With V trimmed by 1 base and J by 0 bases, 4 bases remained unmatched. The CDR3 has 17 amino acids. Germline V gene data show CDR1 as SGHKS and CDR2 as YYEKEE (reference sequence). The CDR3 region has the DNA TGTGCCAGCAGCTTGACAGGGGCCAACTCTGGGGCCAACGTCCTGACTTTC. This encodes CASSLTGANSGANVLTF.

The rearrangement joins TRBV5-5 to TRBJ2-5, with 11 bases lining up with TRBD2. The germline V gene has CDR1 SGHKS and CDR2 YYEKEE (reference sequence). The CDR3 extends over 15 amino acids. The V segment lost 1 base and the J segment 3 bases; nucleotides outside the gene matches: 2. The CDR3 loop is CASSLTSGRKETQYF. The DNA of the CDR3 is TGTGCCAGCAGCTTGACTAGCGGGAGAAAAGAGACCCAGTACTTC.

The J gene is TRBJ1-2, the V gene TRBV30, with 8 positions matching TRBD1. J lost 7 bases, V lost 3 bases, and 10 bases had no gene match. CDR3 size: 14 residues. The germline V gene encodes CDR1 GTSNPN and CDR2 SVGIG (reference sequence). CDR3 sequence (DNA): TGTGCCTGGAGCATAGGCAGGGGGCCCTCTGGCTACACCTTC. Translating gives CAWSIGRGPSGYTF.

This clone was recorded a few times. This chain joins TRBV4-3 and TRBJ1-2; a weak D match, TRBD1 (5 bases). Per the germline V gene, CDR1 is LGHNA and CDR2 is YSLEER. The V end was cut by 4 bases, the J end by 7 bases, with 10 bases between. The CDR3 is 12 residues long. The CDR3 DNA reads as TGCGCCAGCAGCCGGCTCGGGGGTGGCTACACCTTC. Amino acids: CASSRLGGGYTF.

J is TRBJ1-1 and V is TRBV3-1 (or the pseudogene TRBV3-2), with TRBD1 identical over 7 bases. Germline CDR1 is LGHDT and CDR2 is YNNKEL (reference sequence). The CDR3 runs to 13 residues. Trimming took 5 bases from V and 3 from J; bases not matched to a gene: 3. CDR3 in DNA: TGTGCCAGCAGCACAACAGGGGACACTGAAGCTTTCTTT. Its protein product is CASSTTGDTEAFF.

The V call is TRBV28, the J call TRBJ1-1; a possible D gene is TRBD1 (6 bases). The V gene's germline CDR1 is MDHEN and CDR2 SYDVKM. This CDR3 has 13 amino acids. V lost 5 bases, J lost 6 bases, and 13 bases lay in between. CDR3 protein: CASSLYRVSEAFF. The CDR3, as DNA: TGTGCCAGCAGTCTATACAGGGTCTCTGAAGCTTTCTTT. Full variable domain (missing parts from reference TRBV28 and TRBJ1-1): DVKVTQSSRYLVKRTGEKVFLECVQDMDHENMFWYRQDPGLGLRLIYFSYDVKMKEKGDIPEGYSVSREKKERFSLILESASTNQTSMYLCASSLYRVSEAFFGQGTRLTVV.

This chain uses TRBV19 with TRBJ2-7, with 7 bases aligning to TRBD2. Trimming took 4 bases from V and 6 from J; bases not matched to a gene: 9. The V gene's germline CDR1 is LNHDA and CDR2 SQIVND (reference sequence). The CDR3 is 14 amino acids. In DNA form, the CDR3 reads TGTGCCAGTAGTAGACAGCGGGATAGCGGCGAGCAGTACTTC. Amino acid sequence: CASSRQRDSGEQYF.

The V gene is TRBV6-5, the J gene TRBJ2-3; D gene uncertain. The CDR3 length is 14 residues. Looked up from germline, CDR1 is MNHEY and CDR2 is SVGAGI. Between the trimmed V and J ends, which lost 5 bases and 2 bases, there was a span of 11 bases. The CDR3 DNA follows: TGTGCCAGCAGTATACAGAGCCCCACAGATACGCAGTATTTT. It translates to CASSIQSPTDTQYF.

The chain recombines TRBV5-1 with TRBJ2-5; TRBD2 might be the D (6 bases). Trimming took off 5 bases at V and 1 base at J, with 15 bases between the two ends. This CDR3 has 15 amino acids. The V gene's germline CDR1 is SGHRS and CDR2 YFSETQ. The CDR3 loop is CASRPPGSPQETQYF. As DNA, the CDR3 is TGCGCCAGCAGACCTCCCGGGAGCCCCCAAGAGACCCAGTACTTC.

This clone has only a few counts. The chain carries TRBV7-9 and TRBJ1-1; tentatively, D is TRBD1 (6 bases). The CDR3 is made up of 14 amino acids. V lost 8 bases to trimming and J lost 8 bases, with 21 bases between them. Germline values: CDR1 SEHNR, CDR2 FQNEAQ (reference sequence). The CDR3 sequence: CASPGTKRQPEAFF. The CDR3, as DNA: TGTGCCAGCCCCGGGACAAAACGTCAGCCCGAAGCTTTCTTT.